These 15 T cell receptor beta chains came from one sample sequenced in a study of cytomegalovirus exposure and HLA in healthy donors. Primers included in the PCR were 60 Vbeta and 13 Jbeta primers. Produced via immunoSEQ multiplex PCR; TCRdb's table is partial and in-frame only. The sample lists about 60,000 clones, roughly 67% occurring once. Sequenced sample: PBMCs. Every receptor here comes from a man aged 50 to 59 in good health and CMV-seronegative.

On this clone: The same CDR3 is also encoded by other DNA sequences in this sample. This chain links TRBV6-5 with TRBJ1-1; D is perhaps TRBD1 (5 bases). Germline V CDR1 and CDR2: MNHEY, SVGAGI. The CDR3 is 15 amino acids. Trimming took off 0 bases at V and 3 bases at J, with 11 bases between the two ends. Here the CDR3 DNA reads TGTGCCAGCAGTTACTCGCCCGGGGGGGACACTGAAGCTTTCTTT. It encodes CASSYSPGGDTEAFF.

The chain employs TRBV7-8 and TRBJ1-4; D not certain. The CDR3 is made up of 13 amino acids. V lost 5 bases and J 5 bases, leaving 9 bases between the germline ends. Germline CDR1 reads SGHVS; CDR2 reads FQNEAQ. CDR3: CASSRGTNEKLFF. The CDR3 DNA reads TGTGCCAGCAGCAGAGGAACAAATGAAAAACTGTTTTTT.

V usage is TRBV7-8 and J usage is TRBJ1-1; D is uncertain. Per the germline V gene, CDR1 is SGHVS and CDR2 is FQNEAQ. The V end lost 3 bases, the J end lost 5 bases, and 13 bases lay between the germline ends. This CDR3 has 14 amino acids. CDR3 bases: TGTGCCAGCAGCTTCCGTGAGGGATCGACTGAAGCTTTCTTT. Residues: CASSFREGSTEAFF.

The rearrangement links TRBV2 to TRBJ2-4, with D possibly TRBD1 on 6 matching bases. Germline V gene data show CDR1 as SNHLY and CDR2 as FYNNEI. V was pared by 6 bases and J by 1 base, with 22 bases between. This CDR3 region has 18 residues. The CDR3 DNA sequence: TGTGCCAGCAGGGTAACAGAGGGGACAACAAAGGCCAAAAACATTCAGTACTTC. It is translated as CASRVTEGTTKAKNIQYF.

This clone was picked up one time. CDR3 loop: CASSSTNYGRTNTGELFF. CDR3 sequence (DNA): TGTGCCAGCAGCTCCACGAACTACGGGAGAACGAACACCGGGGAGCTGTTTTTT. J is TRBJ2-2 and V is TRBV11-2; the D gene is possibly TRBD2 (6 bases). This CDR3 is 18 amino acids long. The germline V gene encodes CDR1 SGHAT and CDR2 FQNNGV. Between the trimmed V and J ends, which lost 4 bases and 0 bases, there was a span of 18 bases.

CDR3 sequence reads: CASSLDGSYNEQFF. Written as DNA, the CDR3 is TGTGCCAGCAGCTTGGACGGGTCCTACAATGAGCAGTTCTTC. The chain has TRBV5-5 and TRBJ2-1, with D unresolved. Germline V gene lookup returns CDR1 SGHKS and CDR2 YYEKEE (reference sequence). V was clipped by 0 bases and J by 1 base, with 5 bases between them. The CDR3 is 14 amino acids.

A word on this clone: Additional DNA sequences in this sample encode the identical CDR3. This sequence joins TRBV4-1 and TRBJ2-7; the match to TRBD1 covers 8 bases. The CDR3 runs to 14 residues. Looked up from germline, CDR1 is MGHRA and CDR2 is YSYEKL. J gave up 4 bases and V 1 base, and 3 bases lay outside the gene matches. The CDR3 protein is CASSQGQGIYEQYF. CDR3 sequence (DNA): TGCGCCAGCAGCCAAGGACAGGGGATATACGAGCAGTACTTC.

This rearrangement joins TRBV6-6 to TRBJ1-4; D might be TRBD1 (5 bases). Germline V lookup: CDR1 MNHNY, CDR2 SVGAGI (reference sequence). CDR3 length: 13 amino acids. Trimming left V 2 bases short and J 8 bases short, with 9 bases between. Written as DNA, the CDR3 is TGTGCCAGCAGTTACCAGGGTGGCGAAAAACTGTTTTTT. This sequence encodes CASSYQGGEKLFF.

The rearrangement uses TRBV10-3 and TRBJ1-1; 9 nucleotides agree with TRBD1. CDR3 length equals 15 residues. Germline V CDR1 and CDR2: ENHRY, SYGVKD. Trimming took 6 bases from V and 1 from J; bases not matched to a gene: 6. CDR3 sequence: CAIRAATGGNTEAFF. In DNA form, the CDR3 reads TGTGCCATCAGGGCCGCGACAGGGGGGAACACTGAAGCTTTCTTT.

The chain links TRBV5-4 to TRBJ2-7; TRBD1 matches at 7 bases. The germline V gene encodes CDR1 SGHNT and CDR2 YYREEE (reference sequence). The CDR3 is 15 amino acids. V lost 3 bases, J lost 2 bases, and 8 bases stayed unmatched. The CDR3 DNA follows: TGTGCCAGCAGCTCACCCCTCGGGACAGCCTACGAGCAGTACTTC. Encoded protein: CASSSPLGTAYEQYF. The whole variable domain, filled in from reference TRBV5-4 and TRBJ2-7, reads ETGVTQSPTHLIKTRGQQVTLRCSSQSGHNTVSWYQQALGQGPQFIFQYYREEENGRGNFPPRFSGLQFPNYSSELNVNALELDDSALYLCASSSPLGTAYEQYFGPGTRLTVT.

This rearrangement joins TRBV7-9 to TRBJ2-5; a weak D match, TRBD2 (5 bases). The CDR3 loop spans 12 amino acids. V lost 5 bases to trimming and J lost 5 bases, with 9 bases between them. Germline-derived CDR1 and CDR2 are SEHNR and FQNEAQ (reference sequence). CDR3 DNA sequence: TGTGCCAGCAGCCCCCCGGGGGAGACCCAGTACTTC. The encoded protein is CASSPPGETQYF.

The chain has TRBV6-6 and TRBJ1-3, with D possibly TRBD1 on 5 matching bases. The germline CDR1 and CDR2 sequences are MNHNY and SVGAGI (reference sequence). Trimming took off 6 bases at V and 0 bases at J, with 12 bases between the two ends. The CDR3 loop spans 15 amino acids. The CDR3 reads CASSPTASSGNTIYF. CDR3 coding DNA: TGTGCCAGCAGCCCGACAGCAAGCTCTGGAAACACCATATATTTT.

The chain is built from TRBV5-4 and TRBJ1-2; D is possibly TRBD1 (5 bases). This CDR3 has 14 residues. CDR1 SGHNT and CDR2 YYREEE come from the germline V gene (reference sequence). Deletions cut 7 bases from V and 8 bases from J, with 21 bases between. The CDR3 coding sequence is TGTGCCAGCCCCACCGGGCGGCAGGGAGGCGGCTACACCTTC. Its translation: CASPTGRQGGGYTF. Complete variable domain (other parts from reference TRBV5-4 and TRBJ1-2): ETGVTQSPTHLIKTRGQQVTLRCSSQSGHNTVSWYQQALGQGPQFIFQYYREEENGRGNFPPRFSGLQFPNYSSELNVNALELDDSALYLCASPTGRQGGGYTFGSGTRLTVV.

This chain links TRBV15 with TRBJ1-2, with 7 nucleotides matching TRBD1. The CDR3 sequence is 14 residues long. J gave up 10 bases and V 5 bases, and 13 bases lay outside the gene matches. Germline V lookup: CDR1 LNHNV, CDR2 YYDKDF (reference sequence). This CDR3 is CATSSRSTGQAYTF. The CDR3 DNA is TGTGCCACCAGCTCTCGATCTACCGGACAGGCCTACACCTTC.

The V and J genes are TRBV5-1 and TRBJ2-6; D remains ambiguous. Germline V CDR1 and CDR2: SGHRS, YFSETQ. CDR3 length: 15 amino acids. Deletions cut 5 bases from V and 2 bases from J, with 11 bases between. The CDR3 is CASRDSIPGANVLTF. The CDR3 region has the DNA TGCGCCAGCAGAGACTCGATCCCTGGGGCCAACGTCCTGACTTTC.